The 30 T cell receptor beta chains presented below share a single source sample, sequenced in a study of T-cell reconstitution after alpha-beta-depleted transplantation in children. Unique molecular identifiers were built into the TCRbeta library. TCRdb reanalysed the PCR reads using MiXCR and keeps one entry per CDR3 protein. The repertoire includes fewer than 500,000 distinct CDR3 sequences, over 40% of them detected once, and under 30% sits in the top ten. This specimen consisted of PBMCs, obtained before TCRalphabeta/CD19-depleted stem cell transplant. The source is a girl aged 2 to 9 with aplastic anemia, due to receive a stem cell transplant.

This sequence joins TRBV5-5 and TRBJ2-6; D not resolved. The CDR3 loop spans 15 amino acids. Germline CDR1 is SGHKS and CDR2 is YYEKEE (reference sequence). Trimming took off 1 base at V and 2 bases at J, with 7 bases between the two ends. The CDR3 reads CASSLRSPGANVLTF. For the CDR3, the DNA is TGTGCCAGCAGCTTGCGGTCCCCTGGGGCCAACGTCCTGACTTTC.

The V and J genes are TRBV4-2 and TRBJ2-3; 10 positions match TRBD1. V gave up 3 bases and J gave up 6 bases; unmatched junction bases: 21. There are 20 residues in the CDR3. Germline-derived CDR1 and CDR2 are LGHNA and YNFKEQ. For the CDR3, the DNA is TGTGCCAGCAGCCATGCCTTTGCCGGGACAGGGGCTGGTTCATCTGATACGCAGTATTTT. Translating it yields CASSHAFAGTGAGSSDTQYF.

A few counts support this clonotype. V and J are TRBV5-5 and TRBJ1-5; TRBD1 is a possible D gene (5 bases). V lost 2 bases and J 7 bases, leaving 16 bases between the germline ends. CDR1 and CDR2 (germline): SGHKS, YYEKEE (reference sequence). The CDR3 extends over 15 amino acids. CDR3 sequence reads: CASSLGPGVQQPQHF. The CDR3 coding sequence is TGTGCCAGCAGCTTAGGCCCGGGGGTCCAGCAGCCCCAGCATTTT.

The chain couples TRBV20-1 to TRBJ1-1; D is undetermined. The germline V gene encodes CDR1 DFQATT and CDR2 SNEGSKA (reference sequence). The V end lost 7 bases, the J end lost 1 base, and 13 bases lay between the germline ends. The CDR3 has 13 amino acids. The CDR3 nucleotides read TGCAGTGATCGCCCCGGAAAGAACACTGAAGCTTTCTTT. Its translation: CSDRPGKNTEAFF.

This clonotype was counted ten times or more. The V gene is TRBV20-1, the J gene TRBJ1-1, with TRBD1 identical over 7 bases. CDR1 and CDR2 (germline): DFQATT, SNEGSKA (reference sequence). CDR3 length equals 13 residues. Unmatched junction bases numbered 12, after V lost 6 bases and J lost 8 bases. DNA for the CDR3: TGCAGTGCCGCCCTTCTGACACAGGGGGAAGCTTTCTTT. Protein sequence: CSAALLTQGEAFF.

This clonotype was seen many times. This rearrangement joins TRBV9 to TRBJ2-1, with D unresolved. The V end lost 0 bases, the J end lost 0 bases, and 10 bases lay between the germline ends. Germline V lookup: CDR1 SGDLS, CDR2 YYNGEE. CDR3 length: 16 amino acids. CDR3 region: CASSVVMVSSYNEQFF. In DNA, the CDR3 is TGTGCCAGCAGCGTAGTTATGGTGAGCTCCTACAATGAGCAGTTCTTC.

This clonotype was seen just once. The V gene is TRBV6-2 or TRBV6-3, the J gene TRBJ2-7; 10 bases are shared with TRBD2. The CDR3 contains 13 residues. CDR1 MNHEY and CDR2 SVGEGT come from the germline V gene. V trimming: 7 bases; J trimming: 1 base; junction bases outside the gene matches: 1. CDR3 nucleotide sequence: TGTGCCAGCAATAGCGGGGGGTCCTACGAGCAGTACTTC. This encodes CASNSGGSYEQYF.

J is TRBJ2-2 and V is TRBV15; D remains unclear. The CDR3 covers 14 residues. Germline V lookup: CDR1 LNHNV, CDR2 YYDKDF (reference sequence). The V end lost 0 bases, the J end lost 7 bases, and 9 bases lay between the germline ends. The CDR3 sequence is CATSREVLDGELFF. The CDR3 DNA follows: TGTGCCACCAGCAGAGAGGTCCTCGACGGGGAGCTGTTTTTT.

The chain joins TRBV3-1 to TRBJ2-2, with D maybe TRBD2 (6 bases). The V end lost 1 base, the J end lost 2 bases, and 8 bases lay between the germline ends. The CDR3 contains 15 residues. Germline V CDR1 and CDR2: LGHDT, YNNKEL (reference sequence). CDR3 sequence (DNA): TGTGCCAGCAGCCAAGGGAGGGGAAACACCGGGGAGCTGTTTTTT. This sequence encodes CASSQGRGNTGELFF.

J is TRBJ2-1 and V is TRBV20-1; D ambiguous. Trimming took 1 base from V and 3 from J, leaving 10 bases between them. CDR3 length equals 14 residues. Germline assignment: CDR1 DFQATT and CDR2 SNEGSKA (reference sequence). DNA for the CDR3: TGCAGTGCTAGAGGAGCACAAAACTACAATGAGCAGTTCTTC. It yields the protein CSARGAQNYNEQFF.

The chain has TRBV5-6 and TRBJ2-1, with 9 bases aligning to TRBD1. The CDR3 spans 15 residues. Germline V gene data show CDR1 as SGHDT and CDR2 as YYEEEE. Unmatched junction bases numbered 6, after V lost 4 bases and J lost 4 bases. DNA for the CDR3: TGTGCCAGCAGCGAGGACAGGGGCCTATACAATGAGCAGTTCTTC. It is translated as CASSEDRGLYNEQFF.

The chain recombines TRBV6-1 with TRBJ2-4; 7 bases fit TRBD1. V lost 5 bases and J lost 1; bases outside the gene matches: 11. CDR1 is MNHNS and CDR2 is SASEGT in the germline V gene. CDR3 length equals 17 residues. The CDR3 reads CASSKGDSQWAKNIQYF. CDR3 nucleotides: TGTGCCAGCAGTAAGGGGGACAGCCAGTGGGCCAAAAACATTCAGTACTTC.

The chain links TRBV30 to TRBJ1-1, with unresolved D. The V gene's germline CDR1 is GTSNPN and CDR2 SVGIG (reference sequence). The CDR3 totals 13 residues. Trimming cost V 2 bases and J 3 bases, with 10 bases left between them. The CDR3 nucleotides are TGTGCCTGGAGTCTAGGGAGCTACACTGAAGCTTTCTTT. This translates into CAWSLGSYTEAFF.

The chain carries TRBV6-5 and TRBJ1-2, with unresolved D. The CDR3 runs 12 residues. CDR1 and CDR2 from the germline V gene are MNHEY and SVGAGI. Deletions cut 6 bases from V and 7 bases from J, with 12 bases between. The CDR3 region is CASRAGGGGYTF. The CDR3 DNA follows: TGTGCCAGCAGGGCAGGCGGCGGTGGCTACACCTTC.

Ten or more counts support this clonotype. The rearrangement uses TRBV12-3 or TRBV12-4 and TRBJ1-2, with D possibly matching TRBD1 (5 bases). This CDR3 comprises 16 residues. The V end was cut by 6 bases, the J end by 0 bases, with 17 bases between. This CDR3 is CASSTNPGRTNYGYTF. Here the CDR3 DNA reads TGTGCCAGCAGCACAAATCCGGGGCGGACTAACTATGGCTACACCTTC.

A few counts support this clonotype. The rearrangement joins TRBV9 to TRBJ1-1, with D tentatively TRBD1 (6 bases). Germline V lookup: CDR1 SGDLS, CDR2 YYNGEE. The V gene lost 3 bases and the J gene lost 1 base, with 13 bases spanning the gap. The CDR3 runs to 15 residues. The CDR3 DNA follows: TGTGCCAGCAGCGGATCGGGGGCAGCGAACACTGAAGCTTTCTTT. Translated: CASSGSGAANTEAFF.

This rearrangement joins TRBV21-1 to TRBJ2-2; the D call of TRBD1 is as the table states it, not checked on the DNA. TRBV21-1 is given as a pseudogene. The CDR3 spans 21 residues. The CDR3 is CASSRQGAVMELAARSVELFF. DNA for the CDR3: TGTGCCAGCAGTAGACAGGGGGCCGTCATGGAACTAGCCGCACGAAGCGTGGAGCTGTTTTTT.

This chain joins TRBV28 and TRBJ2-1, with TRBD2 identical over 8 bases. The ends lost 6 bases at V and 10 bases at J; junction bases unmatched: 5. The V gene's germline CDR1 is MDHEN and CDR2 SYDVKM. There are 12 residues in the CDR3. CDR3 nucleotides: TGTGCCAGCAGCCCCGGGACTAGGGAGCAGTTCTTC. This codes for CASSPGTREQFF.

The J gene is TRBJ1-2, the V gene TRBV4-1, with a tentative D call TRBD1 (5 bases). V was trimmed by 0 bases and J by 3 bases, leaving 11 bases between them. The germline V gene has CDR1 MGHRA and CDR2 YSYEKL. This CDR3 is 15 amino acids long. CDR3 DNA: TGCGCCAGCAGCCAAGAGTGGGGGGAGGACTATGGCTACACCTTC. Its translation is CASSQEWGEDYGYTF.

This chain joins TRBV12-3 or TRBV12-4 and TRBJ2-5; a weak D match, TRBD2 (5 bases). The CDR3 contains 13 residues. The V end was cut by 6 bases, the J end by 7 bases, with 15 bases between. DNA for the CDR3: TGTGCCAGCAGCCTCCAGGCGGCGGGGACCCAGTACTTC. Its protein is CASSLQAAGTQYF.

V and J are TRBV20-1 and TRBJ2-7; possibly TRBD2 for D (6 bases). The CDR3 spans 11 residues. Trimming stripped 6 bases from V and 1 base from J, with 7 bases between. Germline CDR1 and CDR2: DFQATT and SNEGSKA (reference sequence). In DNA, the CDR3 is TGCAGTGCGGGACTTTCCTACGAGCAGTACTTC. This encodes CSAGLSYEQYF.

This clonotype occurred a few times. V usage is TRBV15 and J usage is TRBJ2-3; D remains unclear. This CDR3 has 13 residues. Germline CDR1 reads LNHNV; CDR2 reads YYDKDF (reference sequence). V was shortened by 0 bases and J by 4 bases, with 5 bases between the two germline ends. The CDR3 nucleotides are TGTGCCACCAGCAGAGATGGGGCAGATACGCAGTATTTT. Its translation is CATSRDGADTQYF.

The table lists this clonotype with a few counts. This sequence joins TRBV13 and TRBJ1-4; no clear D. Trimming stripped 2 bases from V and 4 bases from J, with 8 bases between. Germline assignment: CDR1 PRHDT and CDR2 FYEKMQ (reference sequence). The CDR3 spans 14 residues. The DNA for the CDR3 is TGTGCCAGCAGCTTACGGTCGGATAATGAAAAACTGTTTTTT. Protein: CASSLRSDNEKLFF.

This clonotype has only a few counts. The genes are TRBV24-1 and TRBJ2-7, with D maybe TRBD1 (6 bases). Trimming stripped 7 bases from V and 8 bases from J, with 11 bases between. CDR3 size: 11 residues. From germline, CDR1 is KGHDR and CDR2 SFDVKD. Here the CDR3 reads CATRDSYKQYF. DNA for the CDR3: TGTGCCACCAGGGACAGCTATAAGCAGTACTTC.

This chain links TRBV7-9 with TRBJ2-7; 9 bases match TRBD1. V lost 5 bases and J lost 0; bases outside the gene matches: 8. The germline gives CDR1 SEHNR, CDR2 FQNEAQ (reference sequence). The CDR3 length is 16 residues. The CDR3 sequence is CASSRTGQGPSYEQYF. For the CDR3, the DNA is TGTGCCAGCAGCCGGACTGGACAGGGGCCCTCCTACGAGCAGTACTTC.

The V call is TRBV2, the J call TRBJ2-2, with 9 nucleotides matching TRBD2. With 9 bases clipped from V and 8 bases from J, the junction kept 13 bases outside the gene matches. The length of the CDR3 is 15 residues. The germline gives CDR1 SNHLY, CDR2 FYNNEI. CDR3: CASSAQTSGSGELFF. In nucleotides, the CDR3 is TGTGCCAGTTCCGCCCAGACTAGCGGAAGTGGGGAGCTGTTTTTT.

The table lists this clonotype with a few counts. The chain couples TRBV6-5 to TRBJ1-2; D is possibly TRBD1 (5 bases). V lost 0 bases, J lost 2 bases, and 13 bases lay in between. The germline V gene encodes CDR1 MNHEY and CDR2 SVGAGI. This CDR3 contains 16 residues. The CDR3 DNA follows: TGTGCCAGCAGTTACTCGGGGCAGGGAACCAACTATGGCTACACCTTC. Protein product: CASSYSGQGTNYGYTF.

The rearrangement uses TRBV12-3 or TRBV12-4 and TRBJ1-2; 11 bases map to TRBD1. This CDR3 is built from 15 residues. Unmatched junction bases numbered 6, after V lost 5 bases and J lost 4 bases. The CDR3 nucleotides are TGTGCCAGCAGTCGGACAGGGGGCGCCGGCTATGGCTACACCTTC. Protein: CASSRTGGAGYGYTF.

CDR3 protein: CASSLVRVQRGNQETQYF. The CDR3 bases are TGTGCCAGCAGCTTAGTAAGGGTTCAGCGGGGGAACCAAGAGACCCAGTACTTC. This chain links TRBV7-8 with TRBJ2-5; 8 bases are shared with TRBD2. There are 18 residues in the CDR3. Germline assignment: CDR1 SGHVS and CDR2 FQNEAQ. V shed 1 base, J shed 0 bases, and the junction held 10 bases outside the gene matches.

This clonotype was detected a few times. This chain joins TRBV7-2 and TRBJ2-7; D is perhaps TRBD1 (6 bases). V lost 6 bases and J 2 bases, leaving 11 bases between the germline ends. This CDR3 has 13 amino acids. Germline V gene lookup returns CDR1 SGHTA and CDR2 FQGNSA. CDR3 sequence (DNA): TGTGCCAGCAGGACAGGAGCAACCTACGAGCAGTACTTC. Translation: CASRTGATYEQYF.